This record looks at one T cell receptor (beta chain) sequence and its context. Antigen specificity is unknown. The sample originates from a study of T cell responses to AZD1222 COVID-19 vaccine. General observations from the study: With two AZD1222 doses given, Spike-specific TCR breadth and depth both rose.

V shed 11 bases and J 6 bases; nucleotides not matched to a gene: 9. The CDR3 has 13 residues. The germline V gene encodes CDR1 MNHNY and CDR2 SVGAGI (reference sequence). Sequencing was performed with immunoSEQ multiplex PCR; in TCRdb, only in-frame clones are kept and a portion is missing. The sample contains 150,000 to 200,000 clones, 91% of which appear only once. The clonotype comes from an adult in good health. This material consisted of peripheral blood, taken on day 0 of AZD1222 vaccination. The chain uses TRBV6-6 and TRBJ2-3; TRBD2 aligns across 9 bases. CDR3 sequence: CAHAASGTDTQYF. DNA for the CDR3: TGTGCCCATGCGGCTAGCGGGACGGATACGCAGTATTTT.